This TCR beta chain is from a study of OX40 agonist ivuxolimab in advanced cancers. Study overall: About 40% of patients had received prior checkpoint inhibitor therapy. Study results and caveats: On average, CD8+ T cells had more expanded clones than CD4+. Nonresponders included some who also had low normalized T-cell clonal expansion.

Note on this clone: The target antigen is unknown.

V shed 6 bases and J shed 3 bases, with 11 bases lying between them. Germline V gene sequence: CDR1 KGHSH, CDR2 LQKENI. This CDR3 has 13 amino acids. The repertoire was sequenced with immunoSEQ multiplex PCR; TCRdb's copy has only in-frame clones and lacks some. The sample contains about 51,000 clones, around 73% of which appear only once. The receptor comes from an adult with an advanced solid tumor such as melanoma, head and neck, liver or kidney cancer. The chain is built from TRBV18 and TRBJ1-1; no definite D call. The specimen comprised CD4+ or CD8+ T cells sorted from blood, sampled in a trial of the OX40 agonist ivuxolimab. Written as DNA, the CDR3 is TGTGCCAGCTCCCTACGAGTAGACACTGAAGCTTTCTTT. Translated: CASSLRVDTEAFF.